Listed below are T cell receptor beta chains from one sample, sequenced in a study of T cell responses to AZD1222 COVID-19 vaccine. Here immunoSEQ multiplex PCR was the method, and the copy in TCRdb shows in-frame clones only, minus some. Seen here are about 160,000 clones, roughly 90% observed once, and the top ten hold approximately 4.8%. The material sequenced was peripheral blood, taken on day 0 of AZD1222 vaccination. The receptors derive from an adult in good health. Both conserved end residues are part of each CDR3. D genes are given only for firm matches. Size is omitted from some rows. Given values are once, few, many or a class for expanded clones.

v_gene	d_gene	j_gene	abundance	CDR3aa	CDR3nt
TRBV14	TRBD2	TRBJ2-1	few	CASSPLAGGTYNEQFF	TGTGCCAGCAGCCCTCTAGCGGGAGGCACCTACAATGAGCAGTTCTTC
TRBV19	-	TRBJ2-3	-	CASSSPGNTQYF	TGTGCCAGTAGTAGCCCAGGGAACACGCAGTATTTT
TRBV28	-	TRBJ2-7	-	CASSLGSNYEQYF	TGTGCCAGCAGTCTCGGGAGCAACTACGAGCAGTACTTC
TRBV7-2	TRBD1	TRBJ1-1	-	CASSLGTGRTEAFF	TGTGCCAGCAGCTTAGGGACAGGGCGCACTGAAGCTTTCTTT
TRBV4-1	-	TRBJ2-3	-	CASSQVYPDTQYF	TGCGCCAGCAGCCAAGTCTATCCAGATACGCAGTATTTT
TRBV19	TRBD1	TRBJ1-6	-	CASGGTGGVPLHF	TGTGCCAGTGGTGGGACAGGGGGCGTACCCCTCCACTTT
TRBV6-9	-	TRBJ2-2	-	CASSYSKRPSNATGELFF	TGTGCCAGCAGTTATTCTAAACGGCCCTCCAACGCCACCGGGGAGCTGTTTTTT
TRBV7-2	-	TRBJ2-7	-	CASSLDLTYSYEQYF	TGTGCCAGCAGCTTAGACCTCACGTACTCCTACGAGCAGTACTTC
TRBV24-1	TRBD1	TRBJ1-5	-	CATSVGTGDNQPQHF	TGTGCCACCAGTGTCGGGACAGGGGACAATCAGCCCCAGCATTTT
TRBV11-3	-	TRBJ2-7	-	CASSPLLLSYEQYF	TGTGCCAGCAGCCCCCTTCTTCTTTCCTACGAGCAGTACTTC
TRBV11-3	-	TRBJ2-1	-	CASSLQENEQFF	TGTGCCAGCAGCTTACAGGAGAATGAGCAGTTCTTC
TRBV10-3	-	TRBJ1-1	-	CAINFGQNTEAFF	TGTGCCATCAACTTCGGACAGAACACTGAAGCTTTCTTT
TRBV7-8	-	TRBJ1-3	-	CASSRLQLSGNTIYF	TGTGCCAGCAGCCGACTCCAGCTCTCTGGAAACACCATATATTTT
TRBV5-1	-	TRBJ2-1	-	CASSLGAGPRSYNEQFF	TGCGCCAGCAGCTTGGGGGCAGGCCCGAGGTCCTACAATGAGCAGTTCTTC
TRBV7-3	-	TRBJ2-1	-	CASSLGPSGEQFF	TGTGCCAGCAGCTTGGGCCCCAGCGGTGAGCAGTTCTTC
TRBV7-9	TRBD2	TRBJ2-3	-	CASTDRRGGSTDTQYF	TGTGCCAGCACCGACCGACGGGGGGGAAGTACAGATACGCAGTATTTT
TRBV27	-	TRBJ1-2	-	CASSLYRGGNYGYTF	TGTGCCAGCAGTTTATACCGGGGGGGTAACTATGGCTACACCTTC
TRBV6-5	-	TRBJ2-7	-	CASSLSGSYEQYF	TGTGCCAGCAGCCTGTCAGGAAGCTACGAGCAGTACTTC
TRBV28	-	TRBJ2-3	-	CASKERSSTDTQYF	TGTGCCAGCAAGGAGCGCTCTAGCACAGATACGCAGTATTTT
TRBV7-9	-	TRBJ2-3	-	CASSLPVGQPGTDTQYF	TGTGCCAGCAGCTTACCGGTCGGGCAGCCAGGCACAGATACGCAGTATTTT
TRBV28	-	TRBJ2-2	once	CASSFGLGQSGELFF	TGTGCCAGCAGTTTTGGGCTGGGGCAGAGCGGGGAGCTGTTTTTT
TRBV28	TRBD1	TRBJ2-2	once	CASSRTGSFAGELFF	TGTGCCAGCAGCCGGACAGGGAGCTTCGCCGGGGAGCTGTTTTTT
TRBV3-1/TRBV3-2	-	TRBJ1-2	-	CASSPSQLLGYGYTF	TGTGCCAGCAGCCCATCACAGCTGCTAGGCTATGGCTACACCTTC
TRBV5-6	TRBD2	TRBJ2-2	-	CASSLSGTSGRNTGELFF	TGTGCCAGCAGCTTGTCCGGGACTAGCGGGAGGAACACCGGGGAGCTGTTTTTT
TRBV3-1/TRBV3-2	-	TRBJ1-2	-	CASSPPLGVHGYTF	TGTGCCAGCAGCCCCCCATTGGGGGTCCATGGCTACACCTTC
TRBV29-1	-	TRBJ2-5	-	CSATGTSETQYF	TGCAGCGCTACCGGGACCTCTGAGACCCAGTACTTC
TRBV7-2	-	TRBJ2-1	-	CASSSTSFSYNEQFF	TGTGCCAGCAGCTCGACTAGTTTTTCCTACAATGAGCAGTTCTTC
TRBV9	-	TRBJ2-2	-	CASSVSAANTGELFF	TGTGCCAGCAGCGTTTCAGCCGCGAACACCGGGGAGCTGTTTTTT
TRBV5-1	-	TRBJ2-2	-	CASSPARGTGELFF	TGCGCCAGCAGCCCCGCCCGAGGTACCGGGGAGCTGTTTTTT
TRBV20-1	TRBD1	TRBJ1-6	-	CSASVRQGRNSPLHF	TGCAGTGCTAGTGTGAGACAGGGACGGAATTCACCCCTCCACTTT
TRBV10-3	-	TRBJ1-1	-	CASEEAGLNTEAFF	TGTGCCTCGGAGGAGGCAGGCTTGAACACTGAAGCTTTCTTT
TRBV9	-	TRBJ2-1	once	CASSPQGSSYNEQFF	TGTGCCAGCAGCCCTCAGGGAAGCTCCTACAATGAGCAGTTCTTC
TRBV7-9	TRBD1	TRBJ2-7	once	CASSARGPSYEQYF	TGTGCCAGCAGCGCCAGGGGGCCCTCCTACGAGCAGTACTTC
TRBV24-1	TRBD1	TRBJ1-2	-	CATSHRTGGLGYGYTF	TGTGCCACCAGCCACCGGACAGGCGGACTGGGGTATGGCTACACCTTC
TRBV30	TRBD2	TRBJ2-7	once	CAWSPGLAVFEQYF	TGTGCCTGGAGTCCGGGACTAGCGGTTTTCGAGCAGTACTTC
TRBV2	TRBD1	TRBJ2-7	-	CASSGRRGLYEQYF	TGTGCCAGCAGTGGTCGCAGGGGGCTGTACGAGCAGTACTTC
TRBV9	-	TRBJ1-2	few	CASRGVYGYTF	TGTGCCAGCAGGGGGGTTTATGGCTACACCTTC
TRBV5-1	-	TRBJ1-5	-	CASSSTWGSGEPQHF	TGCGCCAGCAGCTCAACTTGGGGCTCAGGAGAGCCCCAGCATTTT
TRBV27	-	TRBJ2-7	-	CASSFTSSYEQYF	TGTGCCAGCAGTTTCACCAGCTCCTACGAGCAGTACTTC
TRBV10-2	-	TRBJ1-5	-	CASASPNQPQHF	TGCGCGAGCGCCAGCCCTAATCAGCCCCAGCATTTT
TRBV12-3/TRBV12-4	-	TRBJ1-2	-	CASSRRGGYTF	TGTGCCAGCAGCCGCAGAGGTGGCTACACCTTC
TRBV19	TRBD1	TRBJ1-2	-	CASSIATGIAGYTF	TGTGCCAGTAGTATAGCGACAGGGATCGCCGGCTACACCTTC
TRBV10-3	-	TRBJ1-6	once	CAISESVQYNSPLHF	TGTGCCATCAGTGAGTCGGTGCAGTATAATTCACCCCTCCACTTT
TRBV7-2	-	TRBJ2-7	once	CASSLLGPGTNYEQYF	TGTGCCAGCAGCTTACTCGGTCCCGGGACCAACTACGAGCAGTACTTC
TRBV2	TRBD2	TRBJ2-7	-	CASSAGLRAGGQQYF	TGTGCCAGCAGCGCGGGACTCCGAGCGGGAGGTCAGCAGTACTTC
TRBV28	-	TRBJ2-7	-	CASSRARDGTYEQYF	TGTGCCAGCAGCCGAGCTCGGGACGGGACCTACGAGCAGTACTTC
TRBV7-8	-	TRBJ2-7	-	CASSPNQGYISYEQYF	TGTGCCAGCAGCCCGAACCAGGGCTACATCTCCTACGAGCAGTACTTC
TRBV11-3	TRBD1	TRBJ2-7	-	CASSLRGSRQGSYEQYF	TGTGCCAGCAGCTTAAGGGGTTCGAGACAGGGATCCTACGAGCAGTACTTC
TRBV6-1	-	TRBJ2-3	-	CASTDAWGRFTDTQYF	TGTGCCAGCACTGATGCGTGGGGCAGGTTCACAGATACGCAGTATTTT
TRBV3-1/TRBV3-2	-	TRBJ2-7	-	CASSRGGRQGGFRAYF	TGTGCCAGCAGTCGAGGGGGTAGACAGGGAGGTTTTCGGGCCTACTTC